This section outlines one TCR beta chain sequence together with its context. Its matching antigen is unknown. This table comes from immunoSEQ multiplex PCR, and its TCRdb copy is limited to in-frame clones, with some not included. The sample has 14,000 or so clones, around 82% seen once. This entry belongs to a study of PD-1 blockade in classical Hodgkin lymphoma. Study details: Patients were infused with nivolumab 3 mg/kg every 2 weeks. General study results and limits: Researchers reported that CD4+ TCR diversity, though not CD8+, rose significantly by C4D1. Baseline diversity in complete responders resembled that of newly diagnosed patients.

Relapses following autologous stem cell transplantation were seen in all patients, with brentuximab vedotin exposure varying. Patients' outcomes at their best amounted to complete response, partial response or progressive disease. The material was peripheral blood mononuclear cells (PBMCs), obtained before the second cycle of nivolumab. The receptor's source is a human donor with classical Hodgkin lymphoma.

CDR3 sequence reads: CASSSGDRGSYNEQFF. CDR3 nucleotide sequence: TGTGCCAGCAGCTCGGGGGACAGGGGGTCCTACAATGAGCAGTTCTTC. The rearrangement links TRBV5-5 to TRBJ2-1, with 11 bases that match TRBD1. This CDR3 comprises 16 residues. Germline values: CDR1 SGHKS, CDR2 YYEKEE (reference sequence). V was pared by 3 bases and J by 1 base, with 3 bases of the junction left unmatched.